This T cell receptor beta chain appears in the sequencing data of a study of post-analysis software for immune sequencing data. Study in general: Disease courses included relapsing-remitting, secondary progressive and progressive-relapsing multiple sclerosis.

Germline values: CDR1 MNHNS, CDR2 SASEGT. The CDR3 totals 12 residues. Trimming took 7 bases from V and 6 from J, leaving 13 bases between them. This clonotype has a single count. Its antigen is unidentified. Findings and caveats of the study: Comparison with controls showed significantly lower normalized Chao1 diversity in multiple sclerosis patients. F-measure co-clustering was strong for batch-matched samples. TRBV5-6, TRBV5-1 and TRBV20-1 were among four or five TRBV segments more frequent in patients than controls.

Libraries were made from TCR beta cDNA, and they carried unique molecular identifiers. One entry per CDR3 protein, called by TCRdb with MiXCR from the PCR reads. The sample has about 820,000 distinct CDR3 sequences, about 50% seen once. Sequencing was carried out using blood. The chain joins TRBV6-1 to TRBJ2-7; D not certain. This TCR came from a girl between 5 and 17 years old with multiple sclerosis. CDR3 residues: CASTRLYFEQYF. CDR3 DNA: TGTGCCAGCACACGGCTGTACTTCGAGCAGTACTTC.